This entry lists 8 T cell receptor beta chains sequenced from one sample in a study of blood T cell repertoires in COVID-19. Produced via immunoSEQ multiplex PCR; TCRdb's table is partial and in-frame only. The table lists 200,000 to 250,000 clones, around 82% of them singletons. Material for sequencing was peripheral blood. These TCRs come from a woman in her 70s with acute or convalescent COVID-19.

This clone was seen at least ten times. This chain links TRBV19 with TRBJ1-5; D unclear. V was shortened by 6 bases and J by 0 bases, with 12 bases between the two germline ends. The length of the CDR3 is 15 residues. Germline V gives CDR1 LNHDA, CDR2 SQIVND (reference sequence). The CDR3 DNA is TGTGCCAGTAGCCAGGTCGTGAGTAGCAATCAGCCCCAGCATTTT. Translated: CASSQVVSSNQPQHF. The whole variable domain, filled in from reference TRBV19 and TRBJ1-5, reads DGGITQSPKYLFRKEGQNVTLSCEQNLNHDAMYWYRQDPGQGLRLIYYSQIVNDFQKGDIAEGYSVSREKKESFPLTVTSAQKNPTAFYLCASSQVVSSNQPQHFGDGTRLSIL.

The genes are TRBV3-1 (or the pseudogene TRBV3-2) and TRBJ1-2; D is possibly TRBD1 (5 bases). The germline CDR1 and CDR2 sequences are LGHDT and YNNKEL (reference sequence). Trimming took 1 base from V and 3 from J, leaving 15 bases between them. The CDR3 covers 16 residues. CDR3 coding DNA: TGTGCCAGCAGCCAAGTAGGGTTCACAGGCTACTATGGCTACACCTTC. Protein: CASSQVGFTGYYGYTF.

V usage is TRBV21-1 and J usage is TRBJ2-5; whether TRBD1, the table's D call, matches the DNA was not checked. TRBV21-1 is classified as a pseudogene. The CDR3 runs to 18 residues. The CDR3 loop reads CASSKNRQGLGAQETQYF. In nucleotides, the CDR3 is TGTGCCAGCAGCAAAAACCGACAGGGACTTGGGGCCCAAGAGACCCAGTACTTC.

This sequence joins TRBV5-4 and TRBJ2-1, with TRBD2 matching over 8 bases. The germline gives CDR1 SGHNT, CDR2 YYREEE (reference sequence). With V trimmed by 3 bases and J by 4 bases, 9 bases remained unmatched. The CDR3 has 16 residues. CDR3 residues: CASSSGGAPFYNEQFF. The CDR3 DNA reads TGTGCCAGCAGCTCCGGGGGGGCCCCATTTTACAATGAGCAGTTCTTC.

This clone turned up a few times. The chain links TRBV10-2 to TRBJ1-4, with D hard to call. Germline values: CDR1 WSHSY, CDR2 SAAADI. This CDR3 spans 15 amino acids. V was cut by 3 bases and J by 0 bases, with 8 bases left in between. As DNA, the CDR3 is TGCGCCAGCAGTGATCAGGATTCAACTAATGAAAAACTGTTTTTT. This sequence encodes CASSDQDSTNEKLFF.

In nucleotides, the CDR3 is TGTGCCAGCAGTTACTTATCCACCGGGGGGTTCTATGGCTACACCTTC. Protein sequence: CASSYLSTGGFYGYTF. This chain joins TRBV6-5 and TRBJ1-2, with D possibly TRBD1 on 5 matching bases. Deletions cut 1 base from V and 4 bases from J, with 16 bases between. CDR1 and CDR2 from the germline V gene are MNHEY and SVGAGI. The CDR3 is 16 residues long.

This chain uses TRBV3-1 (or the pseudogene TRBV3-2) with TRBJ1-1; weak D call: TRBD1 (5 bases). The CDR3 has 13 residues. The germline V gene has CDR1 LGHDT and CDR2 YNNKEL (reference sequence). Trimming shortened V by 6 bases and J by 4 bases, and 12 bases separated the two germline ends. CDR3 protein: CASRLTVSTEAFF. The CDR3 bases are TGTGCCAGCAGACTGACAGTCTCCACTGAAGCTTTCTTT.

The chain couples TRBV7-9 to TRBJ2-7; D is uncertain. Trimming pared 5 bases from V and 0 bases from J, leaving 5 bases between. The germline gives CDR1 SEHNR, CDR2 FQNEAQ (reference sequence). The CDR3 consists of 12 residues. CDR3 sequence reads: CASSIISYEQYF. The CDR3 DNA is TGTGCCAGCAGCATAATCTCCTACGAGCAGTACTTC.